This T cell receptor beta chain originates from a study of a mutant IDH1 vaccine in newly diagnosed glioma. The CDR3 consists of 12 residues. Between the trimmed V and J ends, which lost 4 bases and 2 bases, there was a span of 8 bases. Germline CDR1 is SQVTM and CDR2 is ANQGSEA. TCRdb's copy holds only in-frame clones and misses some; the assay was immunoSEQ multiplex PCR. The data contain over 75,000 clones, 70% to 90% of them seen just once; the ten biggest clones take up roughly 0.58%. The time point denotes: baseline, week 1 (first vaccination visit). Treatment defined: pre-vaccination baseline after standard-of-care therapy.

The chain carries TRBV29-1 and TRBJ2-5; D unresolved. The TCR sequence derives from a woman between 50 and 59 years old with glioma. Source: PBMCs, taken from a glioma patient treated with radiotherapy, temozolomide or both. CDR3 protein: CSVGYRQETQYF. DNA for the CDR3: TGCAGCGTTGGGTATCGGCAAGAGACCCAGTACTTC.